This T cell receptor (beta chain) is from a study of CD8 T cells in ankylosing spondylitis. Notes on the study in general: Among TCR beta sequences, a motif of under ten highly homologous variants appeared characteristic of ankylosing spondylitis blood.

TCRdb fed the 5' RACE reads into MiXCR, producing one record per CDR3 protein. The sample includes 290,000 or so distinct CDR3 sequences, around 21% seen only once; the top ten take 3.5% to 4.5%. This clonotype has at least ten counts. Its antigen is unknown. Looked up from germline, CDR1 is DFQATT and CDR2 is SNEGSKA (reference sequence). This CDR3 has 14 residues. J gave up 5 bases and V 5 bases, and 6 bases lay outside the gene matches. The specimen was blood, either unsorted or a sorted T cell fraction (not recorded which). The chain employs TRBV20-1 and TRBJ2-1; TRBD2 matches 10 bases. The TCR sequence derives from a female donor with ankylosing spondylitis or in good health (not recorded which). CDR3 sequence: CSAPSGREDNEQFF. In nucleotides, the CDR3 is TGCAGTGCTCCCAGCGGGAGGGAAGACAATGAGCAGTTCTTC.